The rows below give T cell receptor beta chains drawn from one sample of a study of blood T cell repertoires in COVID-19. Sequencing was performed with immunoSEQ multiplex PCR; in TCRdb, only in-frame clones are kept and a portion is missing. The data contain about 300,000 clones, 70% to 90% of them singletons. The sequenced sample consisted of PBMCs or T cells enriched from blood (not recorded which). These receptors came from a man between 25 and 39 years old who had recovered from COVID-19. Each CDR3 is given with its conserved first and last residue. Each record gives: J gene, clone size, V gene, D gene, CDR3 protein, CDR3 DNA. D genes are given only for firm matches. Clone size is not always given. Where it is, it says once, few, many or a class for expanded clones.

j_call: TRBJ1-6; clone_size: -; v_call: TRBV30; d_call: -; cdr3_aa: CAWSGRVQALTPLHF; cdr3_nt: TGTGCCTGGAGTGGAAGAGTACAGGCTTTAACACCCCTCCACTTT
j_call: TRBJ2-7; clone_size: -; v_call: TRBV6-5; d_call: -; cdr3_aa: CASVPEAGSYEQYF; cdr3_nt: TGTGCCAGCGTTCCTGAGGCAGGGTCCTACGAGCAGTACTTC
j_call: TRBJ2-1; clone_size: -; v_call: TRBV9; d_call: -; cdr3_aa: CASSVGGTSGNEQFF; cdr3_nt: TGTGCCAGCAGCGTAGGGGGGACATCAGGCAATGAGCAGTTCTTC
j_call: TRBJ2-3; clone_size: -; v_call: TRBV11-2; d_call: TRBD2; cdr3_aa: CASSSPTSGGRTDTQYF; cdr3_nt: TGTGCCAGCAGCTCGCCGACTAGCGGGGGCCGCACAGATACGCAGTATTTT
j_call: TRBJ1-1; clone_size: -; v_call: TRBV4-3; d_call: -; cdr3_aa: CASSQGQGNTEAFF; cdr3_nt: TGCGCCAGCAGCCAAGGCCAGGGGAACACTGAAGCTTTCTTT
j_call: TRBJ1-4; clone_size: -; v_call: TRBV5-1; d_call: TRBD1; cdr3_aa: CASSSVPGQGGKLFF; cdr3_nt: TGCGCCAGCAGCTCGGTACCGGGACAGGGGGGAAAACTGTTTTTT
j_call: TRBJ2-5; clone_size: once; v_call: TRBV28; d_call: -; cdr3_aa: CASSSTWGVGETQYF; cdr3_nt: TGTGCCAGCAGTTCCACGTGGGGGGTCGGGGAGACCCAGTACTTC
j_call: TRBJ2-5; clone_size: few; v_call: TRBV5-1; d_call: TRBD2; cdr3_aa: CASSLAPGGGAQETQYF; cdr3_nt: TGCGCCAGCAGCTTGGCTCCCGGCGGGGGAGCACAAGAGACCCAGTACTTC
j_call: TRBJ2-7; clone_size: -; v_call: TRBV6-2/TRBV6-3; d_call: -; cdr3_aa: CASSYGGRSYEQYF; cdr3_nt: TGTGCCAGCAGTTACGGGGGCCGGAGCTACGAGCAGTACTTC
j_call: TRBJ1-5; clone_size: -; v_call: TRBV6-4; d_call: TRBD1; cdr3_aa: CASRETDRDSNQPQHF; cdr3_nt: TGTGCCAGCAGGGAGACGGACAGGGATAGCAATCAGCCCCAGCATTTT
j_call: TRBJ2-1; clone_size: few; v_call: TRBV18; d_call: TRBD2; cdr3_aa: CASSPSAAGVEQFF; cdr3_nt: TGTGCCAGCTCACCCTCTGCAGCGGGGGTCGAGCAGTTCTTC
j_call: TRBJ1-4; clone_size: -; v_call: TRBV30; d_call: TRBD1; cdr3_aa: CAGQGALAEKLFF; cdr3_nt: TGTGCCGGACAGGGGGCCTTAGCTGAAAAACTGTTTTTT
j_call: TRBJ1-2; clone_size: -; v_call: TRBV13; d_call: TRBD1; cdr3_aa: CASSSRGPGYGYTF; cdr3_nt: TGTGCCAGCAGTTCCAGGGGGCCGGGGTATGGCTACACCTTC
j_call: TRBJ2-3; clone_size: few; v_call: TRBV28; d_call: TRBD2; cdr3_aa: CASSGLAEYTDTQYF; cdr3_nt: TGTGCCAGCAGTGGACTAGCGGAATACACAGATACGCAGTATTTT
j_call: TRBJ1-6; clone_size: -; v_call: TRBV15; d_call: -; cdr3_aa: CATSARQLDSPLHF; cdr3_nt: TGTGCCACCAGCGCCCGACAACTGGATTCACCCCTCCACTTT
j_call: TRBJ1-5; clone_size: -; v_call: TRBV6-4; d_call: TRBD1; cdr3_aa: CASSDGTGPPQHF; cdr3_nt: TGTGCCAGCAGTGACGGGACAGGGCCCCCCCAGCATTTT
j_call: TRBJ2-2; clone_size: once; v_call: TRBV24-1; d_call: -; cdr3_aa: CATSDVTANTGELFF; cdr3_nt: TGTGCCACCAGTGACGTGACAGCGAACACCGGGGAGCTGTTTTTT
j_call: TRBJ2-1; clone_size: -; v_call: TRBV15; d_call: -; cdr3_aa: CATSRGERIHYNEQFF; cdr3_nt: TGTGCCACCAGCAGAGGAGAGCGGATCCACTACAATGAGCAGTTCTTC
j_call: TRBJ2-1; clone_size: -; v_call: TRBV4-1; d_call: TRBD1; cdr3_aa: CASSRTPGQGNEQFF; cdr3_nt: TGCGCCAGCAGCCGGACACCGGGACAGGGCAATGAGCAGTTCTTC
j_call: TRBJ1-2; clone_size: -; v_call: TRBV7-9; d_call: -; cdr3_aa: CASSLFPSYGYTF; cdr3_nt: TGTGCCAGCAGCTTATTTCCCAGCTATGGCTACACCTTC
j_call: TRBJ1-6; clone_size: -; v_call: TRBV27; d_call: -; cdr3_aa: CATAGVGNSPLHF; cdr3_nt: TGTGCCACCGCGGGGGTAGGCAATTCACCCCTCCACTTT
j_call: TRBJ1-1; clone_size: -; v_call: TRBV7-2; d_call: -; cdr3_aa: CASSLQWQNTEAFF; cdr3_nt: TGTGCCAGCAGCTTACAGTGGCAGAACACTGAAGCTTTCTTT
j_call: TRBJ2-2; clone_size: -; v_call: TRBV5-1; d_call: TRBD2; cdr3_aa: CASRDGLAGPNDPTGELFF; cdr3_nt: TGCGCCAGCAGGGATGGACTAGCGGGGCCTAACGATCCCACCGGGGAGCTGTTTTTT
j_call: TRBJ1-3; clone_size: -; v_call: TRBV28; d_call: -; cdr3_aa: CASRTVGAGNTIYF; cdr3_nt: TGTGCCAGCAGGACAGTGGGTGCTGGAAACACCATATATTTT
j_call: TRBJ1-3; clone_size: -; v_call: TRBV5-1; d_call: -; cdr3_aa: CASSAGSGNTIYF; cdr3_nt: TGCGCCAGCAGCGCGGGTTCTGGAAACACCATATATTTT
j_call: TRBJ2-3; clone_size: -; v_call: TRBV18; d_call: TRBD2; cdr3_aa: CASSPFTSGGTSTDTQYF; cdr3_nt: TGTGCCAGCTCACCGTTCACTAGCGGGGGCACTAGCACAGATACGCAGTATTTT
j_call: TRBJ2-1; clone_size: -; v_call: TRBV7-3; d_call: -; cdr3_aa: CASSLQTGVYNEQFF; cdr3_nt: TGTGCCAGCAGCTTACAAACGGGGGTCTACAATGAGCAGTTCTTC
j_call: TRBJ1-4; clone_size: once; v_call: TRBV29-1; d_call: TRBD1; cdr3_aa: CSGGQLEKLFF; cdr3_nt: TGCAGCGGGGGACAGCTTGAAAAACTGTTTTTT
j_call: TRBJ1-2; clone_size: -; v_call: TRBV10-3; d_call: -; cdr3_aa: CAIRLGPTRDGYTF; cdr3_nt: TGTGCCATCAGACTAGGACCGACAAGGGATGGCTACACCTTC
j_call: TRBJ1-5; clone_size: -; v_call: TRBV7-2; d_call: TRBD1; cdr3_aa: CASSPTGRGNQPQHF; cdr3_nt: TGTGCCAGCAGCCCGACAGGGAGAGGCAATCAGCCCCAGCATTTT
j_call: TRBJ1-1; clone_size: -; v_call: TRBV29-1; d_call: -; cdr3_aa: CSVESMNTEAFF; cdr3_nt: TGCAGCGTTGAATCAATGAACACTGAAGCTTTCTTT
j_call: TRBJ2-5; clone_size: -; v_call: TRBV7-9; d_call: -; cdr3_aa: CASRRTEETQYF; cdr3_nt: TGTGCCAGCAGACGGACAGAAGAGACCCAGTACTTC
j_call: TRBJ2-2; clone_size: -; v_call: TRBV5-4; d_call: -; cdr3_aa: CASSFTGATGELFF; cdr3_nt: TGTGCCAGCAGCTTTACTGGGGCCACCGGGGAGCTGTTTTTT
j_call: TRBJ2-7; clone_size: -; v_call: TRBV24-1; d_call: TRBD1; cdr3_aa: CATSAPGQGYEQYF; cdr3_nt: TGTGCCACCAGCGCCCCCGGACAGGGCTACGAGCAGTACTTC
j_call: TRBJ2-1; clone_size: -; v_call: TRBV29-1; d_call: -; cdr3_aa: CSVELGIGAAPYNEQFF; cdr3_nt: TGCAGCGTTGAGTTAGGTATAGGGGCCGCCCCCTACAATGAGCAGTTCTTC
j_call: TRBJ1-2; clone_size: -; v_call: TRBV6-6; d_call: -; cdr3_aa: CASRVGLGGYTF; cdr3_nt: TGTGCCAGCAGAGTGGGGCTCGGTGGCTACACCTTC
j_call: TRBJ2-7; clone_size: -; v_call: TRBV30; d_call: -; cdr3_aa: CAWSEYYEQYF; cdr3_nt: TGTGCCTGGAGTGAATACTACGAGCAGTACTTC
j_call: TRBJ1-1; clone_size: -; v_call: TRBV5-4; d_call: -; cdr3_aa: CASSFPGGQNTEAFF; cdr3_nt: TGTGCCAGCAGCTTCCCCGGCGGCCAGAACACTGAAGCTTTCTTT
j_call: TRBJ1-6; clone_size: -; v_call: TRBV4-3; d_call: -; cdr3_aa: CASSQELSRAGYNSPLHF; cdr3_nt: TGCGCCAGCAGCCAAGAATTAAGTCGGGCAGGGTATAATTCACCCCTCCACTTT
j_call: TRBJ1-2; clone_size: -; v_call: TRBV5-6; d_call: TRBD1; cdr3_aa: CASSLSQGAFNYGYTF; cdr3_nt: TGTGCCAGCAGCTTGTCACAGGGGGCATTCAACTATGGCTACACCTTC
j_call: TRBJ1-5; clone_size: -; v_call: TRBV6-5; d_call: -; cdr3_aa: CASSYSYNQPQHF; cdr3_nt: TGTGCCAGCAGTTATAGTTACAATCAGCCCCAGCATTTT
j_call: TRBJ1-5; clone_size: -; v_call: TRBV19; d_call: -; cdr3_aa: CASSMMRQGNQPQHF; cdr3_nt: TGTGCCAGTAGTATGATGCGACAGGGCAATCAGCCCCAGCATTTT
j_call: TRBJ2-1; clone_size: -; v_call: TRBV7-2; d_call: -; cdr3_aa: CASSLRGAYNEQFF; cdr3_nt: TGTGCCAGCAGCTTGCGGGGCGCCTACAATGAGCAGTTCTTC
j_call: TRBJ2-1; clone_size: -; v_call: TRBV6-5; d_call: -; cdr3_aa: CASSYAAPPRSEQFF; cdr3_nt: TGTGCCAGCAGTTACGCCGCACCCCCACGGAGTGAGCAGTTCTTC
j_call: TRBJ1-2; clone_size: -; v_call: TRBV5-6; d_call: -; cdr3_aa: CASSLEAYGYTF; cdr3_nt: TGTGCCAGCAGCTTGGAAGCATATGGCTACACCTTC
j_call: TRBJ2-1; clone_size: once; v_call: TRBV11-3; d_call: -; cdr3_aa: CASSLAGEQFF; cdr3_nt: TGTGCCAGCAGCTTAGCGGGGGAGCAGTTCTTC